The clone carrying this T cell receptor (beta chain) was observed a single time. Its target is unknown. This record belongs to a study of OX40 agonist ivuxolimab in advanced cancers. Overall study: A mean age of roughly 60 years, range roughly 20 to 85, was recorded, and about 83% were male. The eligibility criteria allowed prior anti-PD-1, anti-PD-L1 or anti-CTLA-4 therapy, and around 40% had some. Regarding the study as a whole: At 0.1-3.0 mg/kg, partial responders had clonal expansion among the lowest observed. Expanded clones tended on average to be more numerous among CD8+ T cells than CD4+.

CDR3 length: 13 amino acids. Germline loops: CDR1 SGHNT, CDR2 YENEEA. V was trimmed by 4 bases and J by 4 bases, leaving 10 bases between them. Sequenced by immunoSEQ multiplex PCR; TCRdb stores in-frame clones only, minus some. The sample holds approximately 60,000 clones, nearly 85% seen once. Source: CD4+ or CD8+ T cells sorted from blood, taken in a trial of the OX40 agonist ivuxolimab. This TCR derives from an adult with an advanced solid tumor such as melanoma, head and neck, liver or kidney cancer. The chain couples TRBV11-3 to TRBJ1-1; unclear D gene. The CDR3 loop reads CASSSRPRTEAFF. In DNA form, the CDR3 reads TGTGCCAGCAGCTCCCGGCCCCGCACTGAAGCTTTCTTT. The full variable domain, with the rest looked up from reference TRBV11-3 and TRBJ1-1, is EAGVVQSPRYKIIEKKQPVAFWCNPISGHNTLYWYLQNLGQGPELLIRYENEEAVDDSQLPKDRFSAERLKGVDSTLKIQPAELGDSAVYLCASSSRPRTEAFFGQGTRLTVV.